This T cell receptor (beta chain) appears in the sequencing data of a study of blood T cell repertoires in COVID-19. About the study: Samples taken during acute and convalescent COVID-19 were collected in the United States, Italy and Spain.

V was pared by 1 base and J by 9 bases, with 4 bases of the junction left unmatched. CDR1 SGHNT and CDR2 YYREEE come from the germline V gene (reference sequence). This CDR3 is built from 13 residues. Libraries were prepared by immunoSEQ multiplex PCR; TCRdb keeps only in-frame clonotypes and omits some of them. The sample includes about 150,000 clones, over 80% of them seen just once. The source of this sequence is a woman aged 80 or over with COVID-19, enrolled during active disease. The source material was peripheral blood. The V call is TRBV5-4, the J call TRBJ2-1; the match to TRBD1 covers 7 bases. The CDR3 nucleotides read TGTGCCAGCAGCTTGACAGGGGATGGTGAGCAGTTCTTC. Translation gives CASSLTGDGEQFF.